This TCR beta chain originates from a study of identical twins. This clonotype was picked up one time. The target antigen is unknown. The CDR3 has 14 amino acids. V shed 4 bases, J shed 6 bases, and the junction held 7 bases outside the gene matches. Germline V CDR1 and CDR2: SGHDT, YYEEEE. General study findings and limits: Zero-insertion results could be subject to partial confounding by invariant MAIT and iNKT cells. Cross-sectional statistics, not tracking of the same donors, supported the conclusions.

TCRdb reprocessed the 5' RACE reads via MiXCR and lists one record per CDR3 protein. The table records about 520,000 distinct CDR3 sequences, around 20% of them present only once. The sample was also reused in another study, on T cells expressing NK-cell markers. This second study notes: In several donors, dominant CD3+CD56+NKG2C+ clonotypes ranked among the top 10 CD8+ clonotypes. The study did not resolve the HCMV specificity of expanded NKG2C+ T cell clones.

The chain recombines TRBV5-6 with TRBJ1-2, with TRBD1 matching over 9 bases. Sequencing was carried out using CD4+ T cells sorted from blood. The TCR was taken from a woman under 30 in good health. The CDR3 is CASSLRDRDHGYTF. The CDR3 DNA is TGTGCCAGCAGCCTCCGGGACAGGGACCATGGCTACACCTTC.